The 24 T cell receptor beta chains below come from one sample, sequenced in a study of cytomegalovirus exposure and HLA in healthy donors. TCRdb's copy holds only in-frame clones and misses some; the assay was immunoSEQ multiplex PCR. The sample holds fewer than 150,000 clones, about 91% seen once. Input material: PBMCs. The receptors stem from a man between 18 and 29 years old in good health and CMV-seronegative.

The chain combines TRBV16 with TRBJ1-1; D unresolved. Per the germline V gene, CDR1 is KGHSY and CDR2 is FQNENV. With 1 base removed from V and 1 base from J, the gap between germline ends came to 13 bases. The CDR3 contains 16 residues. CDR3 nucleotide sequence: TGTGCCAGCAGCCAATTATCTGTCAGTCCGAACACTGAAGCTTTCTTT. Translation gives CASSQLSVSPNTEAFF.

This clone was counted a single time. The chain has TRBV6-6 and TRBJ1-2; D remains ambiguous. The CDR3 extends over 15 amino acids. Trimming stripped 6 bases from V and 4 bases from J, with 18 bases between. The germline V gene encodes CDR1 MNHNY and CDR2 SVGAGI (reference sequence). For the CDR3, the DNA is TGTGCCAGCAGCTCAAACGAGTATTCTAGCTATGGCTACACCTTC. Its translation is CASSSNEYSSYGYTF.

This sequence joins TRBV11-2 and TRBJ2-3; 9 bases are shared with TRBD2. Germline V lookup: CDR1 SGHAT, CDR2 FQNNGV. This CDR3 spans 15 amino acids. The J segment lost 6 bases and the V segment lost 1 base, leaving 5 bases of the junction unmatched. In nucleotides, the CDR3 is TGTGCCAGCAGCTTAGGGGCGGGAGGGGCCGATACGCAGTATTTT. This codes for CASSLGAGGADTQYF.

The chain joins TRBV7-2 to TRBJ1-1; no clear D gene. The germline CDR1 and CDR2 sequences are SGHTA and FQGNSA. This CDR3 is 15 amino acids long. V lost 3 bases, J lost 0 bases, and 11 bases lay in between. As DNA, the CDR3 is TGTGCCAGCAGCTTTTGGAGAGAAATGAACACTGAAGCTTTCTTT. This codes for CASSFWREMNTEAFF.

The CDR3 loop is CASSQTTPNTGELFF. The CDR3 DNA reads TGCGCCAGCAGCCAAACTACTCCGAACACCGGGGAGCTGTTTTTT. The rearrangement joins TRBV4-1 to TRBJ2-2, with D unresolved. V dropped 2 bases and J dropped 0 bases, with 7 bases sitting between them. In germline, CDR1 is MGHRA, CDR2 YSYEKL. The CDR3 contains 15 residues.

Here the CDR3 reads CASRTQGISEKLFF. DNA for the CDR3: TGTGCCAGCAGAACACAGGGGATCAGTGAAAAACTGTTTTTT. J is TRBJ1-4 and V is TRBV2; 7 nucleotides align to TRBD1. This CDR3 is 14 amino acids long. V dropped 6 bases and J dropped 7; count of bases not matched to a gene: 8. Germline lookup yields CDR1 SNHLY and CDR2 FYNNEI. The full variable domain, its missing parts supplied by reference TRBV2 and TRBJ1-4, is EPEVTQTPSHQVTQMGQEVILRCVPISNHLYFYWYRQILGQKVEFLVSFYNNEISEKSEIFDDQFSVERPDGSNFTLKIRSTKLEDSAMYFCASRTQGISEKLFFGSGTQLSVL.

V and J are TRBV4-2 and TRBJ2-1; D uncertain. The CDR3 has 17 residues. The germline CDR1 and CDR2 sequences are LGHNA and YNFKEQ. The germline V and J ends were trimmed by 0 bases and 0 bases, with 12 bases remaining between them. CDR3 sequence: CASSQESPASSYNEQFF. CDR3 sequence (DNA): TGTGCCAGCAGCCAAGAATCCCCAGCGAGCTCCTACAATGAGCAGTTCTTC.

This chain joins TRBV29-1 and TRBJ2-1; 7 bases are shared with TRBD2. CDR3 length: 13 amino acids. Germline V gene sequence: CDR1 SQVTM, CDR2 ANQGSEA. Trimming at V came to 8 bases and at J to 12 bases, leaving 16 bases not matched to a gene. Written as DNA, the CDR3 is TGCAGCTCCTCCATGGGCGGGAGTTCTCTGCAGTTCTTC. Its protein product is CSSSMGGSSLQFF.

V is TRBV5-4 and J is TRBJ1-1, with TRBD1 matching 10 bases. Germline V CDR1 and CDR2: SGHNT, YYREEE (reference sequence). V dropped 0 bases and J dropped 3; count of bases not matched to a gene: 5. CDR3 length: 16 residues. The CDR3 spells CASSLGQGAPHTEAFF. In DNA form, the CDR3 reads TGTGCCAGCAGCTTGGGACAGGGGGCGCCGCACACTGAAGCTTTCTTT.

The chain recombines TRBV27 with TRBJ2-1, with 8 bases aligning to TRBD2. V lost 4 bases and J lost 6; bases outside the gene matches: 5. From germline, CDR1 is MNHEY and CDR2 SMNVEV (reference sequence). The CDR3 totals 14 residues. CDR3 DNA sequence: TGTGCCAGCAGTTGGGCTAGCGGGCCCAATGAGCAGTTCTTC. Amino acids: CASSWASGPNEQFF.

This chain uses TRBV9 with TRBJ2-1; 8 bases are shared with TRBD1. This CDR3 contains 15 residues. CDR1 and CDR2 from the germline V gene are SGDLS and YYNGEE. Trimming removed 1 base from V and 7 bases from J; junction bases left unmatched: 7. The DNA for the CDR3 is TGTGCCAGCAGCGTAACAGGACAGGGAAGGAATGAGCAGTTCTTC. It specifies CASSVTGQGRNEQFF. Full variable domain (missing parts from reference TRBV9 and TRBJ2-1): DSGVTQTPKHLITATGQRVTLRCSPRSGDLSVYWYQQSLDQGLQFLIQYYNGEERAKGNILERFSAQQFPDLHSELNLSSLELGDSALYFCASSVTGQGRNEQFFGPGTRLTVL.

J is TRBJ2-5 and V is TRBV7-2, with D possibly matching TRBD2 (5 bases). CDR1 and CDR2 (germline): SGHTA, FQGNSA. The CDR3 is made up of 12 amino acids. Trimming stripped 5 bases from V and 5 bases from J, with 9 bases between. CDR3 DNA sequence: TGTGCCAGCAGCAGAAGGAGGGAGACCCAGTACTTC. This codes for CASSRRRETQYF.

The chain links TRBV7-2 to TRBJ2-1; TRBD1 agrees at 9 bases. The CDR3 extends over 15 amino acids. The germline CDR1 and CDR2 sequences are SGHTA and FQGNSA. The V segment lost 5 bases and the J segment 5 bases; nucleotides outside the gene matches: 7. Here the CDR3 DNA reads TGTGCCAGCAGCCCCGGGACAGGGAATCACAATGAGCAGTTCTTC. Amino acids: CASSPGTGNHNEQFF.

Here the CDR3 DNA reads TGTGCCAGCAGTCAGGCGCTCTCCTACAATGAGCAGTTCTTC. This gives the protein CASSQALSYNEQFF. This chain joins TRBV25-1 and TRBJ2-1, with D uncertain. CDR3 length: 14 amino acids. The V and J ends lost 5 bases and 0 bases respectively, with 8 bases between them. The germline V gene has CDR1 MGHDK and CDR2 SYGVNS.

The genes are TRBV14 and TRBJ2-1, with D tentatively TRBD2 (6 bases). The CDR3 length is 15 residues. Germline CDR1 is SGHDN and CDR2 is FVKESK. Between the trimmed V and J ends, which lost 4 bases and 9 bases, there was a span of 19 bases. The CDR3, as DNA: TGTGCCAGCAGCCGCCGGGACTCCCAATTAGTTGAGCAGTTCTTC. It is translated as CASSRRDSQLVEQFF. Filled out from reference TRBV14 and TRBJ2-1, the complete variable domain reads EAGVTQFPSHSVIEKGQTVTLRCDPISGHDNLYWYRRVMGKEIKFLLHFVKESKQDESGMPNNRFLAERTGGTYSTLKVQPAELEDSGVYFCASSRRDSQLVEQFFGPGTRLTVL.

This sequence joins TRBV10-2 and TRBJ1-3; D not certain. The germline gives CDR1 WSHSY, CDR2 SAAADI. V was clipped by 5 bases and J by 0 bases, with 14 bases between them. CDR3 size: 16 residues. The CDR3 DNA follows: TGCGCCAGCAGTAGCGCCGAAAGAAGCTCTGGAAACACCATATATTTT. It yields the protein CASSSAERSSGNTIYF.

The chain joins TRBV28 to TRBJ1-2; D remains unclear. Germline loops: CDR1 MDHEN, CDR2 SYDVKM. Trimming removed 3 bases at V and 6 bases at J, with 8 bases between. CDR3 size: 12 residues. CDR3 amino acids: CASSLFLDGYTF. CDR3 bases: TGTGCCAGCAGTTTGTTTCTAGATGGCTACACCTTC.

This clone came up once. Its ends do not fully match the called genes, so a read error is possible. This chain joins TRBV9 and TRBJ1-5, with 9 positions matching TRBD1. Per the germline V gene, CDR1 is SGDLS and CDR2 is YYNGEE. The CDR3 length is 14 residues. CDR3 protein: CASSPRDRDHPQHF. DNA for the CDR3: TGTGCCAGCAGCCCCCGGGACAGGGATCACCCCCAGCATTTT. Variable domain in full (rest from reference TRBV9 and TRBJ1-5): DSGVTQTPKHLITATGQRVTLRCSPRSGDLSVYWYQQSLDQGLQFLIQYYNGEERAKGNILERFSAQQFPDLHSELNLSSLELGDSALYFCASSPRDRDHPQHFGDGTRLSIL.

This clone has a single count. The chain recombines TRBV6-4 with TRBJ2-3, with 7 nucleotides matching TRBD1. In germline, CDR1 is MRHNA, CDR2 SNTAGT. There are 13 residues in the CDR3. V gave up 5 bases and J gave up 5 bases; unmatched junction bases: 4. This chain's CDR3 is CASSTGAEDTQYF. The CDR3 coding sequence is TGTGCCAGCAGTACAGGGGCGGAAGATACGCAGTATTTT.

This chain uses TRBV6-5 with TRBJ2-7; TRBD1 might be the D (5 bases). From germline, CDR1 is MNHEY and CDR2 SVGAGI. V was trimmed by 4 bases and J by 4 bases, leaving 11 bases between them. The CDR3 has 13 amino acids. CDR3 sequence (DNA): TGTGCCAGCAGTTTGGTGGGGCCTTACGAGCAGTACTTC. This gives the protein CASSLVGPYEQYF.

This chain uses TRBV5-1 with TRBJ2-1; TRBD2 is a possible D gene (6 bases). Germline V gene data show CDR1 as SGHRS and CDR2 as YFSETQ. The V end lost 3 bases, the J end lost 2 bases, and 15 bases lay between the germline ends. The CDR3 length is 16 residues. The CDR3 is CASSSDPGRAYNEQFF. The CDR3 bases are TGCGCCAGCAGCTCGGACCCCGGGAGAGCCTACAATGAGCAGTTCTTC.

The V gene is TRBV28, the J gene TRBJ2-7; 8 nucleotides match TRBD1. The CDR3 runs 16 residues. From germline, CDR1 is MDHEN and CDR2 SYDVKM. V trimming: 3 bases; J trimming: 4 bases; junction bases outside the gene matches: 11. CDR3 loop: CASSFIAGRGQYEQYF. The DNA of the CDR3 is TGTGCCAGCAGTTTTATCGCGGGCAGGGGGCAGTACGAGCAGTACTTC.

This rearrangement joins TRBV5-4 to TRBJ2-7, with D unresolved. The CDR3 is made up of 13 amino acids. Germline loops: CDR1 SGHNT, CDR2 YYREEE (reference sequence). Trimming cost V 2 bases and J 6 bases, with 12 bases left between them. The CDR3 sequence is CASSLSLISEQYF. The CDR3 nucleotides read TGTGCCAGCAGCTTATCCCTTATCTCCGAGCAGTACTTC.

V gene TRBV10-3 combines with J gene TRBJ1-2, with D possibly TRBD1 on 6 matching bases. CDR3 length equals 12 residues. CDR1 and CDR2 from the germline V gene are ENHRY and SYGVKD. Deletions cut 0 bases from V and 12 bases from J, with 11 bases between. The CDR3 nucleotides read TGTGCCATCAGTGAGTCGGGGAAGGGGGACACCTTC. Its translation: CAISESGKGDTF.